This record looks at one TCR beta chain sequence and its context. Antigen: not known. This CDR3 has 14 amino acids. Germline-derived CDR1 and CDR2 are LNHDA and SQIVND (reference sequence). V shed 6 bases and J 4 bases; nucleotides not matched to a gene: 6. This entry is derived from a study of radiotherapy plus CTLA-4 blockade in lung cancer. Whole-study context: Objective response rate was around 20%; disease control rate, approximately 30%.

Findings and caveats of the study: Peripheral blood showed expansion of tumor-derived TCR clones after radiotherapy and ipilimumab. Among reported predictors of response, early blood T cell clone dynamics with interferon-beta performed best.

This table comes from immunoSEQ multiplex PCR, and its TCRdb copy is limited to in-frame clones, with some not included. Of roughly 55,000 clones listed, under 75% are singletons. This clonotype was obtained from a human donor with non-small cell lung cancer whose response to radiotherapy plus ipilimumab could not be evaluated. The material was peripheral blood, obtained from a patient treated with radiotherapy plus ipilimumab. V usage is TRBV19 and J usage is TRBJ1-3; TRBD1 aligns across 7 bases. CDR3 DNA: TGTGCCAGTAGCGGACAGGTGTCGGGAAACACCATATATTTT. This codes for CASSGQVSGNTIYF.